This TCR beta chain was documented in a study of shared clonotypes between healthy human individuals. Overall study findings and caveats: The study found roughly 5% of naive CD4 clonotypes shared across a handful of donors. The generation probabilities recorded for non-shared clonotypes fell below those of clonotypes shared by all four donors.

Clones were read by immunoSEQ multiplex PCR, and TCRdb kept only the in-frame ones, dropping some. In the table there are about 2.1 million clones, roughly 93% of which are singletons. CD45RO-negative, CCR7-selected cells formed the naive CD8 fraction, which excluded terminally differentiated effector memory CD45RA+ cells. This clone was seen just once. What it binds is unknown. The CDR3 covers 17 residues. Deletions cut 0 bases from V and 2 bases from J, with 17 bases between. Looked up from germline, CDR1 is SGHRS and CDR2 is YFSETQ. V gene TRBV5-1 combines with J gene TRBJ2-5, with no clear D. The specimen was naive CD8+ T cells from PBMCs. This clonotype originated in a man aged 18-30 years in good health. Some clones in this sample may be carry-over from other donors' samples. The CDR3 here is CASSLGDLTGRQETQYF. In DNA, the CDR3 is TGCGCCAGCAGCTTGGGCGATTTAACGGGTAGACAAGAGACCCAGTACTTC.